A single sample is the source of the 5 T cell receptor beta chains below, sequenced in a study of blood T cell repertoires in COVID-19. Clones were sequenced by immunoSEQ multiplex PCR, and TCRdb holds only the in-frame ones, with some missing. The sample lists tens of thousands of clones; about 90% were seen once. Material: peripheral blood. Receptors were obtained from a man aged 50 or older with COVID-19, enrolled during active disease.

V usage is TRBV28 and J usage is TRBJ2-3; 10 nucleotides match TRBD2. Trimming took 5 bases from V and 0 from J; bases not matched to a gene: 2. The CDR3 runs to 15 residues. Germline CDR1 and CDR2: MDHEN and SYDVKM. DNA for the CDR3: TGTGCCAGCAGTACTAGCGGGATCAGCACAGATACGCAGTATTTT. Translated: CASSTSGISTDTQYF.

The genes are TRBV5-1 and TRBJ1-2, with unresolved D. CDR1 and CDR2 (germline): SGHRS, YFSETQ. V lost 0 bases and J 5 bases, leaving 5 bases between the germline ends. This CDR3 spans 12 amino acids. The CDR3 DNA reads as TGCGCCAGCAGCTTGGGTCCGTATGGCTACACCTTC. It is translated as CASSLGPYGYTF. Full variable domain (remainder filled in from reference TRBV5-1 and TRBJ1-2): KAGVTQTPRYLIKTRGQQVTLSCSPISGHRSVSWYQQTPGQGLQFLFEYFSETQRNKGNFPGRFSGRQFSNSRSEMNVSTLELGDSALYLCASSLGPYGYTFGSGTRLTVV.

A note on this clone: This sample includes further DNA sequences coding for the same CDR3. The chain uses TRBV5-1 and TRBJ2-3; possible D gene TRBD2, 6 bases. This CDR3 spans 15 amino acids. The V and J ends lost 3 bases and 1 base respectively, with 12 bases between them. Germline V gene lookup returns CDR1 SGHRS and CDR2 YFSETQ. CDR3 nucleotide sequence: TGCGCCAGCAGCTATAGCGGAGGGGGCACAGATACGCAGTATTTT. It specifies CASSYSGGGTDTQYF.

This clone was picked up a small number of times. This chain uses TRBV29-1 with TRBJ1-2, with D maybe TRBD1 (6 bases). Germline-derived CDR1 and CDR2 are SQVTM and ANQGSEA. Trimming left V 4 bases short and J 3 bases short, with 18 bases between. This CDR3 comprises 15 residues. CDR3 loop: CSVGSSGGPDYGYTF. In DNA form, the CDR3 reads TGCAGCGTTGGGAGCTCCGGGGGGCCCGACTATGGCTACACCTTC.

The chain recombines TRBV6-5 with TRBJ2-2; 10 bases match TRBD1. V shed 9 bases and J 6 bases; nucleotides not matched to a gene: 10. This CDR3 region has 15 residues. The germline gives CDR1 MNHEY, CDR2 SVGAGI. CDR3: CASSDRTGGSGELFF. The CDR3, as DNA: TGTGCCAGTTCTGACCGGACAGGGGGTTCCGGGGAGCTGTTTTTT.